The 2 T cell receptor beta chains below were found in one sample sequenced in a study of cytomegalovirus exposure and HLA in healthy donors. The PCR had 60 Vbeta and 13 Jbeta primers. Only in-frame clones appear in the TCRdb table, and some are missing; sequencing was by immunoSEQ multiplex PCR. The data contain around 170,000 clones, around 82% of them singletons. The specimen was PBMCs. The receptors derive from a boy younger than 10 in good health and CMV-seronegative.

J is TRBJ2-7 and V is TRBV6-5, with a weak D call TRBD1 (5 bases). The CDR3 loop spans 14 amino acids. The germline CDR1 and CDR2 sequences are MNHEY and SVGAGI. Deletions cut 5 bases from V and 6 bases from J, with 17 bases between. CDR3 sequence: CASSLTWAGREQYF. The DNA for the CDR3 is TGTGCCAGCAGTCTTACGTGGGCAGGGCGCGAGCAGTACTTC.

The rearrangement uses TRBV4-1 and TRBJ2-1; 7 bases fit TRBD1. The CDR3 consists of 14 residues. Germline-derived CDR1 and CDR2 are MGHRA and YSYEKL. V trimming: 2 bases; J trimming: 8 bases; junction bases outside the gene matches: 6. CDR3 sequence reads: CASSQTGVSYEQFF. As DNA, the CDR3 is TGCGCCAGCAGCCAAACAGGGGTGTCCTATGAGCAGTTCTTC.